The source of this TCR beta chain is a study of blood T cell repertoires in COVID-19. Study-wide context: Acute and convalescent COVID-19 samples came from the United States, Italy and Spain. PBMCs, B-cell-depleted T cells, or T cells provided the cDNA or gDNA that made up the material.

The junction had 7 bases not matched to a gene; V was cut back by 5 bases and J by 6 bases. This CDR3 comprises 15 residues. CDR1 is SNHLY, CDR2 FYNNEI, per germline. TCRdb keeps only in-frame clones here, not all; method: immunoSEQ multiplex PCR. The sample lists 200,000 to 250,000 clones, about nine tenths occurring once. Material: peripheral blood. The chain couples TRBV2 to TRBJ2-1; 10 bases line up with TRBD1. This TCR derives from a man at least 80 years old with acute or convalescent COVID-19. This CDR3 reads CASSTGTGVSNEQFF. CDR3 coding DNA: TGTGCCAGCAGTACCGGGACAGGGGTATCCAATGAGCAGTTCTTC.